The 28 T cell receptor beta chains presented below share a single source sample, sequenced in a study of post-analysis software for immune sequencing data. Findings of the study overall: Among five TRBV segments more frequent in patients than controls were TRBV5-6, TRBV5-1 and TRBV20-1.

These TCRs' antigens remain unknown. Unique-molecular-identifier-tagged TCR beta cDNA libraries were used. MiXCR, run by TCRdb on the PCR reads, gives a single entry per CDR3 protein. The sample includes hundreds of thousands of distinct CDR3 sequences, 53% of them seen just once. Input material: blood. All receptors derive from a girl aged 10 to 17 with multiple sclerosis.

J is TRBJ2-3 and V is TRBV20-1, with 11 bases matching TRBD2. Germline trimming cut 2 bases from V and 3 bases from J; bases unmatched to any gene: 4. CDR1 and CDR2 (germline): DFQATT, SNEGSKA (reference sequence). The CDR3 has 15 amino acids. For the CDR3, the DNA is TGCAGTGCTAGAAGTAGCGGGAGGGGAACAGATACGCAGTATTTT. Encoded protein: CSARSSGRGTDTQYF.

This chain uses TRBV9 with TRBJ2-3; D gene unclear. The germline V and J ends were trimmed by 2 bases and 2 bases, with 6 bases remaining between them. Germline V gene lookup returns CDR1 SGDLS and CDR2 YYNGEE. This CDR3 has 13 amino acids. The CDR3 DNA sequence: TGTGCCAGCAGCGTTCTGATCACAGATACGCAGTATTTT. Its protein product is CASSVLITDTQYF.

V is TRBV7-9 and J is TRBJ2-7; 8 nucleotides line up with TRBD1. Trimming at V came to 1 base and at J to 4 bases, leaving 9 bases not matched to a gene. The CDR3 spans 16 residues. Germline V gene lookup returns CDR1 SEHNR and CDR2 FQNEAQ (reference sequence). CDR3 residues: CASSLVAGGVVYEQYF. In DNA form, the CDR3 reads TGTGCCAGCAGCTTAGTCGCAGGGGGCGTAGTATACGAGCAGTACTTC.

V gene TRBV5-5 combines with J gene TRBJ2-4, with 8 bases fitting TRBD1. CDR1 SGHKS and CDR2 YYEKEE come from the germline V gene (reference sequence). V shed 4 bases, J shed 0 bases, and the junction held 18 bases outside the gene matches. This CDR3 has 20 residues. This CDR3 reads CASSGSGQAPGLLAKNIQYF. For the CDR3, the DNA is TGTGCCAGCAGCGGATCGGGACAGGCGCCAGGACTCCTAGCCAAAAACATTCAGTACTTC. Using reference TRBV5-5 and TRBJ2-4 for the parts outside the CDR3, the full variable domain is DAGVTQSPTHLIKTRGQQVTLRCSPISGHKSVSWYQQVLGQGPQFIFQYYEKEERGRGNFPDRFSARQFPNYSSELNVNALLLGDSALYLCASSGSGQAPGLLAKNIQYFGAGTRLSVL.

This chain connects TRBV5-1 to TRBJ2-1; 9 bases map to TRBD2. The germline gives CDR1 SGHRS, CDR2 YFSETQ. V lost 0 bases to trimming and J lost 8 bases; unmatched junction nucleotides: 12. The CDR3 is made up of 17 amino acids. The CDR3 DNA sequence: TGCGCCAGCAGCTTGGCCGTTCGGCGGGGGGGTCTCGATGAGCAGTTCTTC. It codes for CASSLAVRRGGLDEQFF. The complete variable domain, with remaining parts taken from reference TRBV5-1 and TRBJ2-1, reads KAGVTQTPRYLIKTRGQQVTLSCSPISGHRSVSWYQQTPGQGLQFLFEYFSETQRNKGNFPGRFSGRQFSNSRSEMNVSTLELGDSALYLCASSLAVRRGGLDEQFFGPGTRLTVL.

This clonotype is a singleton in its sample. This chain connects TRBV20-1 to TRBJ2-1; D gene ambiguous. V was trimmed by 0 bases and J by 10 bases, leaving 16 bases between them. Germline CDR1 is DFQATT and CDR2 is SNEGSKA (reference sequence). The CDR3 extends over 14 amino acids. The CDR3 loop is CSAREKRSFGEQFF. In DNA, the CDR3 is TGCAGTGCTAGAGAGAAGAGAAGCTTTGGCGAGCAGTTCTTC.

The chain joins TRBV29-1 to TRBJ2-1, with 7 bases fitting TRBD1. The CDR3 has 13 amino acids. V was pared by 4 bases and J by 7 bases, with 7 bases of the junction left unmatched. Germline V gene sequence: CDR1 SQVTM, CDR2 ANQGSEA. Here the CDR3 DNA reads TGCAGCGTTGCACAGGGGTTTTATAATGAGCAGTTCTTC. Translation gives CSVAQGFYNEQFF.

The J gene is TRBJ2-1, the V gene TRBV6-1; TRBD2 aligns across 7 bases. CDR1 MNHNS and CDR2 SASEGT come from the germline V gene. The CDR3 extends over 13 amino acids. V shed 8 bases and J 6 bases; nucleotides not matched to a gene: 7. The CDR3 DNA follows: TGTGCCAGCGAATTCTGGGGGGGCAATGAGCAGTTCTTC. Translating it yields CASEFWGGNEQFF.

J is TRBJ2-5 and V is TRBV13, with a tentative D call TRBD2 (6 bases). The J call may not be correct, given that the DNA end is closer to TRBJ2-7. This CDR3 is built from 14 residues. Germline V CDR1 and CDR2: PRHDT, FYEKMQ (reference sequence). As DNA, the CDR3 is TGTGCCAGCAGCTCGCGGGGCCAAAGTCGCGAGCAGTACTTC. Protein: CASSSRGQSREQYF.

This clonotype was picked up a small number of times. The rearrangement uses TRBV12-3 or TRBV12-4 and TRBJ2-7; D tentatively fits TRBD1 or TRBD2 (5 bases each). The CDR3 runs 17 residues. V gave up 5 bases and J gave up 2 bases, with 22 bases separating them. Here the CDR3 reads CASSPQGWGIPPYEQYF. The DNA of the CDR3 is TGTGCCAGCAGTCCGCAGGGCTGGGGGATTCCACCCTACGAGCAGTACTTC.

J is TRBJ1-4 and V is TRBV28; tentatively, D is TRBD1 (5 bases). CDR3 length: 11 amino acids. Germline CDR1 is MDHEN and CDR2 is SYDVKM. V dropped 4 bases and J dropped 15 bases, with 12 bases sitting between them. CDR3 in DNA: TGTGCCAGCAGTTACGGAGGGGTGGTGTTTTTT. Amino acids: CASSYGGVVFF.

Note on this clonotype: An end of the junction does not agree with germline; a read error may underlie this. This rearrangement joins TRBV20-1 to TRBJ2-7; 9 bases match TRBD1. Germline V gene lookup returns CDR1 DFQATT and CDR2 SNEGSKA (reference sequence). This CDR3 spans 14 amino acids. The chain's CDR3 is CSAREGQGTGFQYF. The DNA of the CDR3 is TGCAGTGCCAGAGAAGGACAGGGGACGGGGTTTCAGTACTTC.

The rearrangement links TRBV2 to TRBJ1-1; TRBD1 is a possible D gene (6 bases). Germline CDR1 reads SNHLY; CDR2 reads FYNNEI. V lost 6 bases and J lost 1, with 12 bases in between. This CDR3 region has 14 residues. For the CDR3, the DNA is TGTGCCAGCAGGTGGGACACCCGGAACACTGAAGCTTTCTTT. It translates to CASRWDTRNTEAFF.

J is TRBJ1-1 and V is TRBV20-1; possible D gene TRBD1, 5 bases. V dropped 0 bases and J dropped 1 base, with 6 bases sitting between them. Germline V gene sequence: CDR1 DFQATT, CDR2 SNEGSKA (reference sequence). The CDR3 spans 13 residues. This CDR3 is CSAREQANTEAFF. In nucleotides, the CDR3 is TGCAGTGCTAGAGAACAGGCGAACACTGAAGCTTTCTTT.

This chain links TRBV20-1 with TRBJ1-2; D uncertain. The CDR3 is made up of 10 amino acids. With 5 bases removed from V and 11 bases from J, the gap between germline ends came to 12 bases. Germline V CDR1 and CDR2: DFQATT, SNEGSKA (reference sequence). CDR3 protein: CSARTDLYTF. CDR3 in DNA: TGCAGTGCTCGGACTGATCTGTACACCTTC.

This clonotype was picked up a small number of times. J is TRBJ2-7 and V is TRBV18; D is tentatively TRBD1 or TRBD2 (5 bases each). The germline V gene encodes CDR1 KGHSH and CDR2 LQKENI. V lost 4 bases and J 1 base, leaving 11 bases between the germline ends. There are 14 residues in the CDR3. The CDR3 loop reads CASSRDVGSYEQYF. The CDR3 bases are TGTGCCAGCTCACGGGACGTCGGATCCTACGAGCAGTACTTC. Using reference TRBV18 and TRBJ2-7 for the parts outside the CDR3, the full variable domain is NAGVMQNPRHLVRRRGQEARLRCSPMKGHSHVYWYRQLPEEGLKFMVYLQKENIIDESGMPKERFSAEFPKEGPSILRIQQVVRGDSAAYFCASSRDVGSYEQYFGPGTRLTVT.

The CDR3 loop reads CASSLNLAGGRPDTQYF. The CDR3 DNA reads as TGTGCCAGCAGCTTAAATCTCGCGGGGGGGCGCCCAGATACGCAGTATTTT. V gene TRBV7-9 combines with J gene TRBJ2-3; 9 nucleotides agree with TRBD2. With V trimmed by 2 bases and J by 4 bases, 10 bases remained unmatched. This CDR3 region has 17 residues. From germline, CDR1 is SEHNR and CDR2 FQNEAQ (reference sequence).

CDR3 bases: TGTGCCAGCAGCCGTCCCGGGACAGGGGACGAGCAGTACTTC. Amino acids: CASSRPGTGDEQYF. The rearrangement uses TRBV28 and TRBJ2-7; 10 bases line up with TRBD1. The V segment lost 6 bases and the J segment 5 bases; nucleotides outside the gene matches: 7. This CDR3 comprises 14 residues. Germline V lookup: CDR1 MDHEN, CDR2 SYDVKM.

J is TRBJ2-5 and V is TRBV14, with D uncertain. The J call may be mistaken, given a closer DNA end match to TRBJ2-7. Per germline, CDR1 SGHDN and CDR2 FVKESK. CDR3 length: 15 amino acids. CDR3 nucleotides: TGTGCCAGCAGCCCTTTTCAGGAGACGTACTACGAGCAGTACTTC. This gives the protein CASSPFQETYYEQYF.

The sample holds a few counts of this clonotype. The V and J genes are TRBV12-3 or TRBV12-4 and TRBJ1-2, with TRBD1 matching over 7 bases. Trimming took 9 bases from V and 8 from J; bases not matched to a gene: 15. The CDR3 runs 14 residues. Here the CDR3 reads CASPWGQPVRGYTF. The DNA of the CDR3 is TGTGCCAGTCCTTGGGGACAGCCGGTGAGAGGCTACACCTTC.

There are a few counts of this clonotype. The chain joins TRBV12-3 or TRBV12-4 to TRBJ2-3; D gene unclear. The CDR3 loop spans 13 amino acids. Trimming pared 6 bases from V and 12 bases from J, leaving 19 bases between. CDR3 in DNA: TGTGCCAGCAGCTTCCCCACGGAGCCGGCACAGTATTTT. Translated: CASSFPTEPAQYF.

This clonotype occurred a few times. The J gene is TRBJ1-2, the V gene TRBV2; D is undetermined. Germline values: CDR1 SNHLY, CDR2 FYNNEI. V was trimmed by 5 bases and J by 4 bases, leaving 14 bases between them. The CDR3 is 14 amino acids. The CDR3 DNA sequence: TGTGCCAGCAGTCAAAATTTAAATAGCTATGGCTACACCTTC. Residues: CASSQNLNSYGYTF. The full variable domain, rest sourced from reference TRBV2 and TRBJ1-2, is EPEVTQTPSHQVTQMGQEVILRCVPISNHLYFYWYRQILGQKVEFLVSFYNNEISEKSEIFDDQFSVERPDGSNFTLKIRSTKLEDSAMYFCASSQNLNSYGYTFGSGTRLTVV.

The V and J genes are TRBV29-1 and TRBJ2-6; D gene ambiguous. V was pared by 4 bases and J by 5 bases, with 9 bases between. The CDR3 has 13 amino acids. Germline values: CDR1 SQVTM, CDR2 ANQGSEA. Here the CDR3 reads CSVGWPRANVLTF. Here the CDR3 DNA reads TGCAGCGTTGGGTGGCCGCGGGCCAACGTCCTGACTTTC.

The rearrangement links TRBV29-1 to TRBJ1-4, with TRBD1 as a possible D gene (6 bases). Germline V gene lookup returns CDR1 SQVTM and CDR2 ANQGSEA. V was cut by 8 bases and J by 6 bases, with 13 bases left in between. The CDR3 is 12 residues long. This CDR3 is CSIQGRYEKLFF. The CDR3 DNA reads TGCAGCATACAGGGAAGATATGAAAAACTGTTTTTT.

This rearrangement joins TRBV7-6 to TRBJ2-1; TRBD1 might be the D (7 bases). The ends were cut back, 3 bases at V and 0 bases at J, with 15 bases in the middle. CDR3 length equals 17 residues. Germline V gene data show CDR1 as SGHVS and CDR2 as FNYEAQ. The CDR3: CASSFPPGGSSYNEQFF. The CDR3 nucleotides read TGTGCCAGCAGCTTCCCCCCAGGGGGGAGCTCCTACAATGAGCAGTTCTTC.

This clonotype was picked up one time. This chain links TRBV6-6 with TRBJ2-1; the D gene is possibly TRBD2 (6 bases). The CDR3 is 15 residues long. Trimming took off 7 bases at V and 5 bases at J, with 18 bases between the two ends. Germline CDR1 MNHNY, CDR2 SVGAGI (reference sequence). The CDR3 loop reads CASTNGGLVDNEQFF. CDR3 in DNA: TGTGCCAGCACCAACGGAGGGTTAGTCGACAATGAGCAGTTCTTC.

The chain's CDR3 is CASSLGPRTQETQYF. For the CDR3, the DNA is TGTGCCAGCAGTTTAGGTCCGAGGACTCAAGAGACCCAGTACTTC. The chain has TRBV12-3 or TRBV12-4 and TRBJ2-4, with a tentative D call TRBD2 (5 bases). The J call may not be correct, given that the DNA end is closer to TRBJ2-5. The CDR3 length is 15 residues.

The chain uses TRBV12-3 or TRBV12-4 and TRBJ1-5; 9 bases line up with TRBD1. This CDR3 comprises 15 residues. V was clipped by 5 bases and J by 4 bases; unmatched bases: 6. The chain's CDR3 is CASSTNRGLNQPQHF. In DNA form, the CDR3 reads TGTGCCAGCAGTACCAACAGGGGGCTAAATCAGCCCCAGCATTTT.